This TCR beta chain was observed in a study of shared clonotypes between healthy human individuals. For sorted subsets, about 200 ng DNA per replicate equaled 33,000 or so T cell genomes. Sequenced by immunoSEQ multiplex PCR; TCRdb stores in-frame clones only, minus some. The table includes a few million clones, approximately 90% detected once. Study-level points and caveats: Sorted-subset sequencing was shown by rarefaction to be incomplete despite large depth.

The CDR3 sequence is 18 residues long. V gave up 3 bases and J gave up 2 bases, with 22 bases separating them. Germline-derived CDR1 and CDR2 are SGHTA and FQGNSA. Worth noting for this clone: Its cognate antigen is unknown.

Sequenced sample: naive CD4+ T cells sorted from blood. Regarding subset: CD45RA+ positively selected. The chain couples TRBV7-2 to TRBJ2-5; no clear D. The receptor's source is a young man in good health. In DNA form, the CDR3 reads TGTGCCAGCAGCTTGACTGGTCTCAGGCCTAGATGGCAAGAGACCCAGTACTTC. Translating it yields CASSLTGLRPRWQETQYF. The full variable domain, completed using reference TRBV7-2 and TRBJ2-5, is GAGVSQSPSNKVTEKGKDVELRCDPISGHTALYWYRQSLGQGLEFLIYFQGNSAPDKSGLPSDRFSAERTGGSVSTLTIQRTQQEDSAVYLCASSLTGLRPRWQETQYFGPGTRLLVL.